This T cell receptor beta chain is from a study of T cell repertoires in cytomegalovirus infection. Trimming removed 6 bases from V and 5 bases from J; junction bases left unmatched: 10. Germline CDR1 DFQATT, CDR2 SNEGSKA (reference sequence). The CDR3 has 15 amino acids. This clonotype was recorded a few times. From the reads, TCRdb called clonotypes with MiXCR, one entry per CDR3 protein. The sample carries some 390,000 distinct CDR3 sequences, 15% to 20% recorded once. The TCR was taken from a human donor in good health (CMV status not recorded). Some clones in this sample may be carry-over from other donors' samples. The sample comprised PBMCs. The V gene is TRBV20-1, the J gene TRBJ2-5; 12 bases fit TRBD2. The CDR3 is CSATLAGGPMETQYF. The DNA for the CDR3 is TGCAGTGCCACACTAGCGGGAGGCCCTATGGAGACCCAGTACTTC.